This T cell receptor beta chain was recorded in a study of preoperative IRX-2 immunotherapy in early breast cancer. Trimming left V 5 bases short and J 7 bases short, with 17 bases between. The CDR3 runs 15 residues. Germline CDR1 and CDR2: SGHNT and YENEEA. Treatment here: preoperative locoregional IRX-2 cytokine immunotherapy. This phase Ib study tested locoregional IRX-2 cytokine immunotherapy given before surgery. The assay was immunoSEQ multiplex PCR, and TCRdb's table has in-frame clones only and misses some. The sample includes around 88,000 clones, just over 85% of them seen just once. The J gene is TRBJ1-4, the V gene TRBV11-3; D unclear. The sequence was obtained from a human donor with breast cancer. The material was tumor tissue, obtained after IRX-2 immunotherapy. The CDR3 DNA reads as TGTGCCAGCAGCCACCTAGGCGAGAGAGGTGAAAAACTGTTTTTT. Translating it yields CASSHLGERGEKLFF.